The TCR beta chain described here comes from a study of T-cell reconstitution after alpha-beta-depleted transplantation in children. General study points: At around two months after transplant, the alpha-beta T cells were reportedly derived from several hundred expanded clones that came from non-depleted graft cells. Surviving recipient T cells and thymic progenitors underlay high day-60 TCRbeta diversity in some patients. A year had passed since transplant, and T-cell counts and diversity by then came mostly from newly produced T cells.

This CDR3 is 12 amino acids long. V lost 6 bases and J lost 5, with 13 bases in between. CDR1 DFQATT and CDR2 SNEGSKA come from the germline V gene (reference sequence). The authors prepared the TCRbeta library with unique molecular identifiers. TCRdb processed the PCR reads anew with MiXCR; each CDR3 protein has one entry. The data hold some 600,000 distinct CDR3 sequences, with roughly 13% observed a single time. A note on this clonotype: Its antigen remains unidentified.

V is TRBV20-1 and J is TRBJ2-5, with D possibly TRBD2 on 6 matching bases. This material consisted of PBMCs, mostly from graft donor cells, taken 360 days after TCRalphabeta/CD19-depleted stem cell transplant. This receptor was taken from a male patient between 5 and 17 years old who had a stem cell transplant for acute myeloid leukemia, so the T cells may come from the graft donor. The CDR3 DNA reads as TGCAGTGCCCCGGGAGATCCGGAGACCCAGTACTTC. Residues: CSAPGDPETQYF.